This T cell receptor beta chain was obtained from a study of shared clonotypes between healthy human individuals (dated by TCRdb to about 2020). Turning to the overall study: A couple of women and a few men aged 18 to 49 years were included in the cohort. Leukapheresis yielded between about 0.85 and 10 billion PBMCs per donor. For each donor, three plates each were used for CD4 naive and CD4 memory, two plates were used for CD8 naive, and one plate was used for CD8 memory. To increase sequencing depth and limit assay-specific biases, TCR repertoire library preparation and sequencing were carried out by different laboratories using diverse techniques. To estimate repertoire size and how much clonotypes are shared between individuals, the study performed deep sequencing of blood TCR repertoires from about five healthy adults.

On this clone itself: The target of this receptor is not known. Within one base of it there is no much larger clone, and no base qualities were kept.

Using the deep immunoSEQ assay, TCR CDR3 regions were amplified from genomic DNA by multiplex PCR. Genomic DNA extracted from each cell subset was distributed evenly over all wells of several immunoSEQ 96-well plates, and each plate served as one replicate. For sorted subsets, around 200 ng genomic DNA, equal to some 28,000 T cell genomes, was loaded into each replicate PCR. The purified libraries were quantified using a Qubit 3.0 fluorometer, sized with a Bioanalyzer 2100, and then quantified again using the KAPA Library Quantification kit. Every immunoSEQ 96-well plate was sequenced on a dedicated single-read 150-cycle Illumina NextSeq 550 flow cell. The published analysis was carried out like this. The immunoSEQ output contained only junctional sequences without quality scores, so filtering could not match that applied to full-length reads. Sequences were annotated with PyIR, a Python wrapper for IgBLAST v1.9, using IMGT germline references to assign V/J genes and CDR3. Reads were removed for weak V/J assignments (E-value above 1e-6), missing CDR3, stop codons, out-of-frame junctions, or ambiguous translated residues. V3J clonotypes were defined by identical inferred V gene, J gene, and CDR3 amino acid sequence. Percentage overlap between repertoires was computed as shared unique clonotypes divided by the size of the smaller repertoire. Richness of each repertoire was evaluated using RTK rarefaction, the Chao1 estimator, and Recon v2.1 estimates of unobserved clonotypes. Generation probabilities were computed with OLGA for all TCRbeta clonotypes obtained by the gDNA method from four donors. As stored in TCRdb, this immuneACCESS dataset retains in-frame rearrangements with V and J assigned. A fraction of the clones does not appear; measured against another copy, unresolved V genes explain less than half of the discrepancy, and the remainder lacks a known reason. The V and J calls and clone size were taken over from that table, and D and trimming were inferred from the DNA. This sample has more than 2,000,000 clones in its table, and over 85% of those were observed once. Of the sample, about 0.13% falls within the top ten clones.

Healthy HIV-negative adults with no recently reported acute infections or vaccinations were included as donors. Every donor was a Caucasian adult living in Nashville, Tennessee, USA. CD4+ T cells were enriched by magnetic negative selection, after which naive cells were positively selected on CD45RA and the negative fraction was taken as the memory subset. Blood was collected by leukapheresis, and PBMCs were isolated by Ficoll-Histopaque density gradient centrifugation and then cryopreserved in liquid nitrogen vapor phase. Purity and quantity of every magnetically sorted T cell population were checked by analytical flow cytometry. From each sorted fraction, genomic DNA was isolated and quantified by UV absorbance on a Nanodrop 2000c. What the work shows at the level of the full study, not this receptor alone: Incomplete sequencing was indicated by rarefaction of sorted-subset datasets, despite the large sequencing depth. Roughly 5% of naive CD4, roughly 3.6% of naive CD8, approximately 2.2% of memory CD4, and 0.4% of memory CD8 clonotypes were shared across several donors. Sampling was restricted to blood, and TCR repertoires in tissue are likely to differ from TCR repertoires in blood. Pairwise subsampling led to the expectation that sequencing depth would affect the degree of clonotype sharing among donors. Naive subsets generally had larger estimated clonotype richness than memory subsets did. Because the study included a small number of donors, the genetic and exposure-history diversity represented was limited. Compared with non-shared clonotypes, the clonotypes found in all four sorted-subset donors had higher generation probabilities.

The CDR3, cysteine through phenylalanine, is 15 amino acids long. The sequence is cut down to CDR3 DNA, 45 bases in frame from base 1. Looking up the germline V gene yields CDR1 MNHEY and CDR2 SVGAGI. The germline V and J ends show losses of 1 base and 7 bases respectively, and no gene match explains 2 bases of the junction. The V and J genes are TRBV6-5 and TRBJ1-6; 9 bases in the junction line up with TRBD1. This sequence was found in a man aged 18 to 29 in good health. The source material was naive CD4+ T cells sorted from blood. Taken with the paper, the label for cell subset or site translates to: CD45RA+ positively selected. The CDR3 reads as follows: CASSYFGQGNSPLHF. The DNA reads TGTGCCAGCAGTTACTTTGGACAGGGGAATTCACCCCTCCACTTT.